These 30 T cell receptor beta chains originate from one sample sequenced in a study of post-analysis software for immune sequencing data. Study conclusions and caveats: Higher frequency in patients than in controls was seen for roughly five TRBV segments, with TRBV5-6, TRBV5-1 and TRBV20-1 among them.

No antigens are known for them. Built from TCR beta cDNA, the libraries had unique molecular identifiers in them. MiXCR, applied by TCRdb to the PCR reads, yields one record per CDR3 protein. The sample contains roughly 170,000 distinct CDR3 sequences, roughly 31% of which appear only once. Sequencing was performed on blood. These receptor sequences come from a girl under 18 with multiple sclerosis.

The DNA for the CDR3 is TGTGCCAGCAGCTTAAAGCCTCTTAGGGAGGTTAATGAGCAGTTCTTC. Its translation: CASSLKPLREVNEQFF. The chain is built from TRBV11-2 and TRBJ2-1; D might be TRBD2 (6 bases). The CDR3 runs 16 residues. CDR1 is SGHAT, CDR2 FQNNGV, per germline. V was cut by 2 bases and J by 7 bases, with 18 bases left in between.

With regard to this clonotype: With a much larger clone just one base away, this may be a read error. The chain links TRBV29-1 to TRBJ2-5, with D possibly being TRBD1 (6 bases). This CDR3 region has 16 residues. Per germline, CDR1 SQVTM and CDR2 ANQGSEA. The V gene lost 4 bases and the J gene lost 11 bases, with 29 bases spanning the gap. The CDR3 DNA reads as TGCAGCGTTGTTGGTGTCCGGGACAAAACATACAATGAGCAGTACTTC. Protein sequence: CSVVGVRDKTYNEQYF.

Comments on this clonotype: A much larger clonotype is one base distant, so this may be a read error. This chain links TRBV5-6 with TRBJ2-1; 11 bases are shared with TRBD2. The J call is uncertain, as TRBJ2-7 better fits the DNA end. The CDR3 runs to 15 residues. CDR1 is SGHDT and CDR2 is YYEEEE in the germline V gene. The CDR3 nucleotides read TGTGCCAGCAGCTTTAGCGGGAGGGTCTACAATGAGCAGTACTTC. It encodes CASSFSGRVYNEQYF.

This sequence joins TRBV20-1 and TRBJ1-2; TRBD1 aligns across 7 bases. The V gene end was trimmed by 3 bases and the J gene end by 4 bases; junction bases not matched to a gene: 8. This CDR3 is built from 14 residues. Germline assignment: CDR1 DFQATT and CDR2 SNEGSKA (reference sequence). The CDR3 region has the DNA TGCAGTGCTAGGAACCCACAGGGGTTCTATGGCTACACCTTC. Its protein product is CSARNPQGFYGYTF.

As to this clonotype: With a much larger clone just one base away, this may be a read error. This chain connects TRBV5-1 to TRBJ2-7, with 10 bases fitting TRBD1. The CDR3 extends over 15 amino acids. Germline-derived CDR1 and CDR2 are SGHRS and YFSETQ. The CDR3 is CTSSSTGTGAYEQYF. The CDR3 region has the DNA TGCACCAGCAGCTCAACCGGGACAGGGGCCTACGAGCAGTACTTC.

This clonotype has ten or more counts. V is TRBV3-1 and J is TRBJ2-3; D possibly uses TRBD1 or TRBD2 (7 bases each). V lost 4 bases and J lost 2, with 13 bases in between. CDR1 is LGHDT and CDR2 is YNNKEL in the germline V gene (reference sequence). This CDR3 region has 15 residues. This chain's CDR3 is CASSPRGGLTDTQYF. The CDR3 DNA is TGTGCCAGCAGCCCCAGGGGGGGTCTCACAGATACGCAGTATTTT.

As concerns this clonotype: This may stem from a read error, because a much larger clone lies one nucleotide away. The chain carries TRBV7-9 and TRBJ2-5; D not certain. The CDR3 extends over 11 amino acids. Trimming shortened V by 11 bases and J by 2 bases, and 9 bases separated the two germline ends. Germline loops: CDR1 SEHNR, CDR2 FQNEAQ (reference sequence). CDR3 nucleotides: TGTGCCTTAGTGGGACAAGAGACCCAGTACTTC. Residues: CALVGQETQYF.

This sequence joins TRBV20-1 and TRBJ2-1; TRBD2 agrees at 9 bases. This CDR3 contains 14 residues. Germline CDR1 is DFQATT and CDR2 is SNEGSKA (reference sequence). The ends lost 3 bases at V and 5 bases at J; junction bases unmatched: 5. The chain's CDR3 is CSARSASGNNEQFF. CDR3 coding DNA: TGCAGTGCTAGGTCCGCTAGCGGGAACAATGAGCAGTTCTTC.

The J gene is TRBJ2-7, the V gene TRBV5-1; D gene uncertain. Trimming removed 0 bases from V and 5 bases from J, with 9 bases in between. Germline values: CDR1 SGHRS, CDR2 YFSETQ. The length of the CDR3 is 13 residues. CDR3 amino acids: CASSLGLQNEQYF. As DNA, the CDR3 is TGCGCCAGCAGCTTGGGTCTTCAGAACGAGCAGTACTTC.

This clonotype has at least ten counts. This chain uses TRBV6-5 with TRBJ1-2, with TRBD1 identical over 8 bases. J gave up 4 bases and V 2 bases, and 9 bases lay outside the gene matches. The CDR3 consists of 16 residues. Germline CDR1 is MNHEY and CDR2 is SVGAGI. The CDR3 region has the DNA TGTGCCAGCAGTTACGGCAGGGGGCAAGAGTTCTATGGCTACACCTTC. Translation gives CASSYGRGQEFYGYTF.

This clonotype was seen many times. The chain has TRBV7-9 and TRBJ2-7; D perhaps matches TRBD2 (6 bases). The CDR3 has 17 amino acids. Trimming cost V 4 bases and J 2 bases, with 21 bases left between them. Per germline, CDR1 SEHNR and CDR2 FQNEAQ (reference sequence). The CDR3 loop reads CASSSWVSVTSPYEQYF. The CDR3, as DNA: TGTGCCAGCAGCTCCTGGGTGTCGGTGACTAGTCCCTACGAGCAGTACTTC.

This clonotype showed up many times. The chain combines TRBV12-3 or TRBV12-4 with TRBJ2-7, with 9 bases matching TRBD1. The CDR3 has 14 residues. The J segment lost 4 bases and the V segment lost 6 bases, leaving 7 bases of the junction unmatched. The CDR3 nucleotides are TGTGCCAGCAGACAGGGGGCCCTAGGGTACGAGCAGTACTTC. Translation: CASRQGALGYEQYF.

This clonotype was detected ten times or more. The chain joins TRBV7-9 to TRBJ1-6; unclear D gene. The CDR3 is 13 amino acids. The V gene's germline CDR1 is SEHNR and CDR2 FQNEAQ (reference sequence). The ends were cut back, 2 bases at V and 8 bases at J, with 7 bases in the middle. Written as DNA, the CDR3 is TGTGCCAGCAGCTTAATTGATGATTCACCCCTCCACTTT. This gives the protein CASSLIDDSPLHF.

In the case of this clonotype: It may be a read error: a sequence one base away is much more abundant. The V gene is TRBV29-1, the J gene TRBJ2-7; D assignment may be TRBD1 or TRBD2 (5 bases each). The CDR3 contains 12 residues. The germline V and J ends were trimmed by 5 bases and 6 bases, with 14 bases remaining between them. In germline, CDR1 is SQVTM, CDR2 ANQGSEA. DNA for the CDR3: TGCAGCGTTCTCACGGGACGGTGCGAGCAGTACTTC. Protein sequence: CSVLTGRCEQYF.

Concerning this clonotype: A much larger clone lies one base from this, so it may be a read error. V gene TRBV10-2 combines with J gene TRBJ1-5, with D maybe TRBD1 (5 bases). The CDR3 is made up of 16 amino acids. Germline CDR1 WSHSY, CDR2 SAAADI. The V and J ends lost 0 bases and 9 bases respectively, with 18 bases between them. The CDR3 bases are TGCGCCAGCAGTGAGTCGTTTGGGGGACTGCAGCGGCCCCAGCATTTT. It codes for CASSESFGGLQRPQHF.

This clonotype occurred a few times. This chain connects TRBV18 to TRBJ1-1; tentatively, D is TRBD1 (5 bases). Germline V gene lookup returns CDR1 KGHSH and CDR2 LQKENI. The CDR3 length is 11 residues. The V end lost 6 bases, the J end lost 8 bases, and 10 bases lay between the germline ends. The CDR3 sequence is CASSYNREAFF. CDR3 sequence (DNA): TGTGCCAGCTCCTACAACAGGGAAGCTTTCTTT.

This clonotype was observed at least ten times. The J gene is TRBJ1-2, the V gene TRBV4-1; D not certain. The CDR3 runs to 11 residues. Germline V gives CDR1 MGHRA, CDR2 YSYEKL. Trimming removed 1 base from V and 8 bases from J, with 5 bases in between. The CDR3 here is CASSQGFGYTF. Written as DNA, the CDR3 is TGCGCCAGCAGCCAAGGGTTCGGCTACACCTTC.

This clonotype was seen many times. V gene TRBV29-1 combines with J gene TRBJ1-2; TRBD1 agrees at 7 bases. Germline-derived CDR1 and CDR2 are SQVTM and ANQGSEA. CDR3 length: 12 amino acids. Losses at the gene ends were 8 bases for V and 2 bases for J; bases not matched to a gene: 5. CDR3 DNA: TGCAGCTCCTACAGGGGAAACTATGGCTACACCTTC. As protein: CSSYRGNYGYTF.

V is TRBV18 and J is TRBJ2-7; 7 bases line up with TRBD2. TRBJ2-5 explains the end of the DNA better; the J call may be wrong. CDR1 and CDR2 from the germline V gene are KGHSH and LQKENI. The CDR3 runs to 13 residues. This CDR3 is CASSPAGEETQYF. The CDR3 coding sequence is TGTGCCAGCTCACCAGCGGGAGAGGAGACCCAGTACTTC.

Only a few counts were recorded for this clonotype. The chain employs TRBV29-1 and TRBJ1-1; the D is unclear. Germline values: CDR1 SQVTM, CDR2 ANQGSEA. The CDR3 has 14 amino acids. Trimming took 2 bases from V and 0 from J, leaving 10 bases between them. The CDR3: CSVEPTALNTEAFF. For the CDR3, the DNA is TGCAGCGTTGAACCGACGGCCCTGAACACTGAAGCTTTCTTT.

The CDR3 bases are TGTGCCAGCAGCGCCGAACTAGCGGGAGCGTTGGAGACCCAGTACTTC. It yields the protein CASSAELAGALETQYF. The rearrangement uses TRBV7-7 and TRBJ2-5; the match to TRBD2 covers 11 bases. The V gene's germline CDR1 is SSHAT and CDR2 FNYEAQ (reference sequence). This CDR3 has 16 amino acids. Losses at the gene ends were 5 bases for V and 5 bases for J; bases not matched to a gene: 10. The full variable domain, its missing parts supplied by reference TRBV7-7 and TRBJ2-5, is GAGVSQSPRYKVTKRGQDVTLRCDPISSHATLYWYQQALGQGPEFLTYFNYEAQPDKSGLPSDRFSAERPEGSISTLTIQRTEQRDSAMYRCASSAELAGALETQYFGPGTRLLVL.

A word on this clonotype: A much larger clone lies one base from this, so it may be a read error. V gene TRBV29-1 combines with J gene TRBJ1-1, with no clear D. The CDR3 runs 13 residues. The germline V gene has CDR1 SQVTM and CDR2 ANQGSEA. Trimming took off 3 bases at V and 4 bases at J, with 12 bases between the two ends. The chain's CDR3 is CSVERPGSTEAFF. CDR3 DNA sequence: TGCAGCGTTGAGCGGCCGGGGAGCACTGAAGCTTTCTTT.

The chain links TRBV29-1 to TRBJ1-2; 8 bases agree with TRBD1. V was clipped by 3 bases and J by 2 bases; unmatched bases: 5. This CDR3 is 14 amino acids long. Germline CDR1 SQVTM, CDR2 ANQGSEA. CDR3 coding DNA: TGCAGCGTTGACTCAGGGGGCTCGAACTATGGCTACACCTTC. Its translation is CSVDSGGSNYGYTF. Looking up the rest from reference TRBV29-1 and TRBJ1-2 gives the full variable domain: SAVISQKPSRDICQRGTSLTIQCQVDSQVTMMFWYRQQPGQSLTLIATANQGSEATYESGFVIDKFPISRPNLTFSTLTVSNMSPEDSSIYLCSVDSGGSNYGYTFGSGTRLTVV.

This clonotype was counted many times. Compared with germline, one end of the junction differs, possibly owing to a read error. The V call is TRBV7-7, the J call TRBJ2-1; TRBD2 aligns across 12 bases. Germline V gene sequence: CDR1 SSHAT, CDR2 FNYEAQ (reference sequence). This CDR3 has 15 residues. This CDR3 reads CASSILAGGLNEQFF. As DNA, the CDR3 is TGTGCTAGCAGCATACTAGCGGGAGGCCTAAATGAGCAGTTCTTC.

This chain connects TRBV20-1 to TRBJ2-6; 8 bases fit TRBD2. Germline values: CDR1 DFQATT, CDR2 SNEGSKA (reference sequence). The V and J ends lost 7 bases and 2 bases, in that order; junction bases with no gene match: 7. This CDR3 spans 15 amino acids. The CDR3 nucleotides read TGCAGTGTTCCGGGGGGGGGCGCTGGGGCCAACGTCCTGACTTTC. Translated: CSVPGGGAGANVLTF.

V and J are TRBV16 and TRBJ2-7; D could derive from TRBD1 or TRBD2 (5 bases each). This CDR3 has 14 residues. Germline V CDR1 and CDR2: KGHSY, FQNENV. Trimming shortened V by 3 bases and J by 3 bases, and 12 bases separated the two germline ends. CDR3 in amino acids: CASSQGDYGYEQYF. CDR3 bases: TGTGCCAGCAGCCAGGGGGATTACGGCTACGAGCAGTACTTC.

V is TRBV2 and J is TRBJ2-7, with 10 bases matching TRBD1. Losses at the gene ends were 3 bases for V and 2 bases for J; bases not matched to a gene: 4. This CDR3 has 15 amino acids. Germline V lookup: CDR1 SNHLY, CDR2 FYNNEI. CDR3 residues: CASSDRDRGAYEQYF. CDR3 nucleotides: TGTGCCAGCAGTGATAGGGACAGGGGTGCCTACGAGCAGTACTTC.

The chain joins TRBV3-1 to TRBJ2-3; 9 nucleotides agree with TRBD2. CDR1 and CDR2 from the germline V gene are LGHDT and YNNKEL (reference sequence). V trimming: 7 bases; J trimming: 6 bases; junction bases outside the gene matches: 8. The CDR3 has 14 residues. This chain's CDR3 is CASTLGLASDTQYF. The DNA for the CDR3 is TGTGCCAGCACCTTGGGACTAGCATCGGATACGCAGTATTTT.

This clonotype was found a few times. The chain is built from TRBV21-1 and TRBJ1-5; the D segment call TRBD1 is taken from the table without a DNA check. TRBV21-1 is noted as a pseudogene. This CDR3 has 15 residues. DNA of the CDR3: TGTGCCAGCACCGTGGGGCTGGGACCCAATCAGCCCCAGCATTTT. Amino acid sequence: CASTVGLGPNQPQHF.

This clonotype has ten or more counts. The CDR3 DNA sequence: TGTGCCAGCAGTTTGAGTAGCGGTTCAGAGACCCAGTACTTC. The encoded protein is CASSLSSGSETQYF. The V call is TRBV27, the J call TRBJ2-5; D is possibly TRBD2 (6 bases). The CDR3 extends over 14 amino acids. Germline lookup yields CDR1 MNHEY and CDR2 SMNVEV (reference sequence). Trimming left V 3 bases short and J 4 bases short, with 12 bases between.